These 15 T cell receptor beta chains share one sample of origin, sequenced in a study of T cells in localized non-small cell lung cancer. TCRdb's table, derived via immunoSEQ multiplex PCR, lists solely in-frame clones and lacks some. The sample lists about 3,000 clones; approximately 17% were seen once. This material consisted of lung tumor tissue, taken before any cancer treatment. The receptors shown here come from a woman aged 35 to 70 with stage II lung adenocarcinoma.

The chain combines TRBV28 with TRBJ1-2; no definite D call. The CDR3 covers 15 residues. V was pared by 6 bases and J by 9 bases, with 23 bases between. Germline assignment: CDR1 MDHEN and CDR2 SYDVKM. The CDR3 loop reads CASSPRVGWVLSYTF. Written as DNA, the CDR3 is TGTGCCAGCAGCCCGCGGGTTGGTTGGGTATTGAGCTACACCTTC.

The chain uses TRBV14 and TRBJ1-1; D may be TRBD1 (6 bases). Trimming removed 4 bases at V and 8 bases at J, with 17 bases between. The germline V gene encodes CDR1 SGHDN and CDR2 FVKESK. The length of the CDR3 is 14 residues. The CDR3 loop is CASSPTGLGAEAFF. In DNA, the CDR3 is TGTGCCAGCAGCCCGACTGGTCTGGGGGCGGAAGCTTTCTTT.

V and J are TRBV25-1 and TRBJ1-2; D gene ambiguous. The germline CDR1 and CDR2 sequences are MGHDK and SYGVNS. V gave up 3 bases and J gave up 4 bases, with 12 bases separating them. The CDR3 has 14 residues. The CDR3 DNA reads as TGTGCCAGCAGTGATTCGACACGGAGCTATGGCTACACCTTC. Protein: CASSDSTRSYGYTF.

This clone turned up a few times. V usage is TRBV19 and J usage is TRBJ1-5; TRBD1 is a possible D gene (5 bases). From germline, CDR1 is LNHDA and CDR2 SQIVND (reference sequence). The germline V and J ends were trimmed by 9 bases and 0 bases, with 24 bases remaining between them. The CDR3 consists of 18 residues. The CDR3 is CASTPHGRQRYSNQPQHF. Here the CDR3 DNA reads TGTGCCAGCACCCCCCACGGTCGACAGAGGTATAGCAATCAGCCCCAGCATTTT.

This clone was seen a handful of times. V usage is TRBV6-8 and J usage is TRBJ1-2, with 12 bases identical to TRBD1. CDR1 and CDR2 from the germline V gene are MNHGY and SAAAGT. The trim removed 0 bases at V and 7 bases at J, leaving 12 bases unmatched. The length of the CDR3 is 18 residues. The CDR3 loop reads CASSYSIGAGQGAGGYTF. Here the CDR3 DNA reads TGTGCCAGCAGTTACTCAATCGGTGCGGGACAGGGGGCAGGTGGCTACACCTTC.

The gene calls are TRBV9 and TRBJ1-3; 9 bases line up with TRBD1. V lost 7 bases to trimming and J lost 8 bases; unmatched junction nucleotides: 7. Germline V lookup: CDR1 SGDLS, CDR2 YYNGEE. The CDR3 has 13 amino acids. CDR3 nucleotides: TGTGCCAGCCGGCCGGGACAGGGCCACACCATATATTTT. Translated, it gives CASRPGQGHTIYF.

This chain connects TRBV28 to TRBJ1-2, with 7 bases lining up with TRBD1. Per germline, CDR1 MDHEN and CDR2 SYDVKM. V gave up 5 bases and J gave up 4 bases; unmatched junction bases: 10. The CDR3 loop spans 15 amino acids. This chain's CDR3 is CASSNHRGQIYGYTF. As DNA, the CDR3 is TGTGCCAGCAGTAATCACAGGGGCCAAATCTATGGCTACACCTTC.

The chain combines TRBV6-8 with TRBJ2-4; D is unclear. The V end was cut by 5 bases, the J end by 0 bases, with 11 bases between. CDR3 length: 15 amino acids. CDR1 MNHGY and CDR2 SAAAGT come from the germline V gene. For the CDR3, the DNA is TGTGCCAGCAGTCCGCTCACCTTAGCCAAAAACATTCAGTACTTC. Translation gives CASSPLTLAKNIQYF.

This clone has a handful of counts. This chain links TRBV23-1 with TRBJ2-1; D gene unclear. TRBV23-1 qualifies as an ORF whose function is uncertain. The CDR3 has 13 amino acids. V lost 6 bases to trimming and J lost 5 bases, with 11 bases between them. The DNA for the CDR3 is TGCGCCAGCAGCTTGGCGCACCACAATGAGCAGTTCTTC. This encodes CASSLAHHNEQFF.

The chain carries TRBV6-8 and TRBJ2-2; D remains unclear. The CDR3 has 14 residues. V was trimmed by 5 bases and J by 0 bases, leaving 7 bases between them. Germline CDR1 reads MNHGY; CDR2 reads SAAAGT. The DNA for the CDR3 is TGTGCCAGCAGTAGGCAAGCGAACACCGGGGAGCTGTTTTTT. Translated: CASSRQANTGELFF.

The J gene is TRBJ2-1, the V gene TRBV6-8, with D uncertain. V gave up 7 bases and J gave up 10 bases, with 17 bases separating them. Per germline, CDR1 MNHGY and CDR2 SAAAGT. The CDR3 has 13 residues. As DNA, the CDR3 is TGTGCCAGCACCTACGCCGGGTTGGGAGAGCAGTTCTTC. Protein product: CASTYAGLGEQFF.

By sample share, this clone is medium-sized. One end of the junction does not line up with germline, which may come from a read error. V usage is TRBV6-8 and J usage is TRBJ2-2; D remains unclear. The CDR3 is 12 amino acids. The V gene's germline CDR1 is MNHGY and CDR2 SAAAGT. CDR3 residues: CAISVRTGELFF. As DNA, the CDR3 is TGTGCCATCAGTGTTAGGACCGGGGAGCTGTTTTTT.

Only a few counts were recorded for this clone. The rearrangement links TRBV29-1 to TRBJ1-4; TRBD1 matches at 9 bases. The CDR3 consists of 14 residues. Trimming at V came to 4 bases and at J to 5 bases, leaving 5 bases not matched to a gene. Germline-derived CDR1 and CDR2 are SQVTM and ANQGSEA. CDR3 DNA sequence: TGCAGCGTTGGCCCCGGGACAGGGAATGAAAAACTGTTTTTT. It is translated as CSVGPGTGNEKLFF.

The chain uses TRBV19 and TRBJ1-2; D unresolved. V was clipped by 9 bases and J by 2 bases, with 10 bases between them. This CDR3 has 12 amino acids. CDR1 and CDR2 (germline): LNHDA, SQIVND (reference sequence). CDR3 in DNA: TGTGCCAGCACCACAGAGAACTATGGCTACACCTTC. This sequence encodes CASTTENYGYTF.

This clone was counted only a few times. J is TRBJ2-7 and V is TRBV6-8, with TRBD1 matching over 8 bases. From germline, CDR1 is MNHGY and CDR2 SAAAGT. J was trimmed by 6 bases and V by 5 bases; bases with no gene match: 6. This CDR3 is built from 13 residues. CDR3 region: CASSEIRGLEQYF. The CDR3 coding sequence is TGTGCCAGCAGTGAGATCAGGGGGCTCGAGCAGTACTTC.